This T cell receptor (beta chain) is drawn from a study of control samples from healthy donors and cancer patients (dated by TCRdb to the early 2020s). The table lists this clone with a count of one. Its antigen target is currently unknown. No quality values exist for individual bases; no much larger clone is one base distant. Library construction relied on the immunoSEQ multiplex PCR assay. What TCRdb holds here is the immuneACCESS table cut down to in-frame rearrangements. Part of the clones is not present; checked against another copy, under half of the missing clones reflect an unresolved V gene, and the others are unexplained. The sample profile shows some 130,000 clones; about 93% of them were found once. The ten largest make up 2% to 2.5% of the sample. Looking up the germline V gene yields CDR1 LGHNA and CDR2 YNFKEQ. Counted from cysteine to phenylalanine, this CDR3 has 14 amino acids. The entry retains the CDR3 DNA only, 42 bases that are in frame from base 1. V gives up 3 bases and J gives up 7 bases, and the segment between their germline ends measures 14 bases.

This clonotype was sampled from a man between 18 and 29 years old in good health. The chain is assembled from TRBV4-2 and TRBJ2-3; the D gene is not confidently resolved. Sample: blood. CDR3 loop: CASSQAGSLNTQYF. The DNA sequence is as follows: TGTGCCAGCAGCCAGGCCGGGTCATTAAATACGCAGTATTTT.